This T cell receptor (beta chain) came from a study of T cell changes during pregnancy in multiple sclerosis. This CDR3 contains 15 residues. Trimming took 0 bases from V and 0 from J, leaving 6 bases between them. CDR1 and CDR2 from the germline V gene are GTSNPN and SVGIG (reference sequence). The repertoire was sequenced with immunoSEQ multiplex PCR; TCRdb's copy has only in-frame clones and lacks some. The sample has around 29,000 clones; 80% to 90% are singletons. The input for sequencing was CD4+ T cells from peripheral blood mononuclear cells, taken in the first trimester of pregnancy. This sequence was found in a female donor in good health, enrolled as a control in a pregnancy study. The chain employs TRBV30 and TRBJ1-6; unclear D gene. The CDR3 nucleotides read TGTGCCTGGAGTGTAGGGAGCTCCTATAATTCACCCCTCCACTTT. Translation: CAWSVGSSYNSPLHF.